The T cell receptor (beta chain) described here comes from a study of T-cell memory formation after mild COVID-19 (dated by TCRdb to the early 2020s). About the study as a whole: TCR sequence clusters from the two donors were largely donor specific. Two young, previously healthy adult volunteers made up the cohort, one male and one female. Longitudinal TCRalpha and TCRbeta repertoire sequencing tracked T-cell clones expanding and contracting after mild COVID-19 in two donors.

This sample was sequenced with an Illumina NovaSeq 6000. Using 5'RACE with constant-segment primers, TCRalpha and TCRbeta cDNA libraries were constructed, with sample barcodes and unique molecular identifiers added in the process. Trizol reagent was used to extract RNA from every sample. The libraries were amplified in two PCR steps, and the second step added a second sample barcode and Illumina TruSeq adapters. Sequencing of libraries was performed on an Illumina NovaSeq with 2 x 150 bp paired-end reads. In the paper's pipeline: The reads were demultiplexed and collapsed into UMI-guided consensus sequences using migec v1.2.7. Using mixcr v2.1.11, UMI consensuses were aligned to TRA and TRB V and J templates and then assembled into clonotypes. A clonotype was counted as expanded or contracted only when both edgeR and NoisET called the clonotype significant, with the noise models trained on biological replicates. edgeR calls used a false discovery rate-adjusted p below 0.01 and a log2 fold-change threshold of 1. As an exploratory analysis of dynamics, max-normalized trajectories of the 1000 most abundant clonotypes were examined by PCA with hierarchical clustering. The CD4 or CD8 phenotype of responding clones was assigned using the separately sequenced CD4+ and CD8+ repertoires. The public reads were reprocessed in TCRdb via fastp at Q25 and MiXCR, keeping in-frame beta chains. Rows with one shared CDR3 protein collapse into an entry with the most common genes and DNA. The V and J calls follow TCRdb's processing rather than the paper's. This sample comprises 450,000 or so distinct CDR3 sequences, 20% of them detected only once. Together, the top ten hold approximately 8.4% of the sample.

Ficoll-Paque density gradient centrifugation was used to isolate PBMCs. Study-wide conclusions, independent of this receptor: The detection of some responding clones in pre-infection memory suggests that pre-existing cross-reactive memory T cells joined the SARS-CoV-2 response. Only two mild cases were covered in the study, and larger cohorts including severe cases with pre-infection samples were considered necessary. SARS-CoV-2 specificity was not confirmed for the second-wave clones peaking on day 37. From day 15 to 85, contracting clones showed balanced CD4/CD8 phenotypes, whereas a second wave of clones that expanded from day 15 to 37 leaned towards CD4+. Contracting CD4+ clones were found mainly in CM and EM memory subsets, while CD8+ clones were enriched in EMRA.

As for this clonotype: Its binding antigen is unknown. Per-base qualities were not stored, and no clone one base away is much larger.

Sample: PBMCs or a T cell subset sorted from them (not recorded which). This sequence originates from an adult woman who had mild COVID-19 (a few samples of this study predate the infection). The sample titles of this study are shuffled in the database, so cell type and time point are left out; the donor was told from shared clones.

The DNA reads TGTGCCAGCAGCTTAGGGGTGATCTCACAGCCCCAGCATTTT. It encodes CASSLGVISQPQHF. The V and J genes are TRBV7-2 and TRBJ1-5, with no confident D gene call. The germline V gene yields SGHTA for CDR1 and FQGNSA for CDR2. V gives up 1 base and J gives up 7 bases, and the segment between their germline ends measures 11 bases. From the cysteine up to the phenylalanine, the CDR3 has a length of 14 residues. Only the CDR3 DNA is retained, 42 bases long and in frame from the first base.